The 5 T cell receptor beta chains presented below share a single source sample, sequenced in a study of T cells after yellow fever vaccination. TCRdb re-analysed the 5' RACE reads in MiXCR, keeping a single row per CDR3 protein. The sample includes some 340,000 distinct CDR3 sequences, roughly 4.3% of them seen just once. The sequenced sample was PBMCs, obtained 5 days after the yellow fever booster vaccination. These TCRs come from a man younger than 35 who received the YFV17D yellow fever vaccine.

The CDR3 nucleotides are TGTGCCAGCAGTTTCACCTACAGGGGCGGCTTGGAGACCCAGTACTTC. The encoded protein is CASSFTYRGGLETQYF. The gene calls are TRBV27 and TRBJ2-5, with 7 nucleotides matching TRBD1. CDR1 MNHEY and CDR2 SMNVEV come from the germline V gene (reference sequence). V shed 3 bases, J shed 5 bases, and the junction held 12 bases outside the gene matches. CDR3 length: 16 amino acids.

This clonotype was detected ten times or more. The chain has TRBV12-3 or TRBV12-4 and TRBJ2-1; 10 positions match TRBD1. Losses at the gene ends were 5 bases for V and 9 bases for J; bases not matched to a gene: 7. This CDR3 has 14 amino acids. The DNA for the CDR3 is TGTGCCAGCAGTCCGGGACAGGGGAATTTTGAGCAGTTCTTC. It encodes CASSPGQGNFEQFF.

The chain joins TRBV20-1 to TRBJ2-7; 8 bases fit TRBD1. The CDR3 totals 14 residues. The germline CDR1 and CDR2 sequences are DFQATT and SNEGSKA (reference sequence). V trimming: 3 bases; J trimming: 1 base; junction bases outside the gene matches: 5. The CDR3 sequence: CSASRQGISYEQYF. Written as DNA, the CDR3 is TGCAGTGCTAGTAGACAGGGGATTTCCTACGAGCAGTACTTC.

This clonotype occurred many times. The rearrangement joins TRBV6-5 to TRBJ2-7, with D uncertain. The CDR3 totals 14 residues. With 2 bases removed from V and 7 bases from J, the gap between germline ends came to 15 bases. Germline V gene sequence: CDR1 MNHEY, CDR2 SVGAGI. The CDR3, as DNA: TGTGCCAGCAGTTACGATCAGAACCACCGGGAGCAGTACGTC. Translated: CASSYDQNHREQYV.

This clonotype appeared a few times. The chain uses TRBV7-8 and TRBJ2-7, with D possibly called TRBD1 or TRBD2 (5 bases each). Germline V CDR1 and CDR2: SGHVS, FQNEAQ. This CDR3 spans 15 amino acids. Trimming pared 1 base from V and 3 bases from J, leaving 13 bases between. CDR3 DNA sequence: TGTGCCAGCAGCTTAGTGGGACCAGCTATCTACGAGCAGTACGTC. Translated: CASSLVGPAIYEQYV.